This T cell receptor beta chain was retrieved from a study of T cell responses to AZD1222 COVID-19 vaccine. Here immunoSEQ multiplex PCR was the method, and the copy in TCRdb shows in-frame clones only, minus some. The sample has roughly 160,000 clones, approximately 88% seen once; the top ten hold approximately 0.97%. In germline, CDR1 is SNHLY, CDR2 FYNNEI. Deletions cut 11 bases from V and 4 bases from J, with 11 bases between. The CDR3 runs to 11 residues. The input for sequencing was peripheral blood, taken 28 days after the second AZD1222 dose. The V gene is TRBV2, the J gene TRBJ1-1; no definite D call. This TCR was recovered from an adult who received the AZD1222 COVID-19 vaccine. CDR3 DNA sequence: TGTGCCGGACGATTGGGCACTGAAGCTTTCTTT. The encoded protein is CAGRLGTEAFF.